The 19 T cell receptor beta chains in this list originate from one sample, sequenced in a study of blood T cell repertoires in COVID-19. Profiling relied on immunoSEQ multiplex PCR, and the TCRdb table lists in-frame clones only, not all of them. The table records about 430,000 clones, around 87% of them present only once. Sequenced input: PBMCs or T cells enriched from blood (not recorded which). The receptor source for this set is a young man who had recovered from COVID-19.

The CDR3 here is CASSKRTSGFQETQYF. CDR3 nucleotide sequence: TGTGCCAGTAGTAAACGGACTTCGGGGTTCCAAGAGACCCAGTACTTC. The V and J genes are TRBV19 and TRBJ2-5; the D gene is possibly TRBD2 (5 bases). From germline, CDR1 is LNHDA and CDR2 SQIVND (reference sequence). V was pared by 4 bases and J by 1 base, with 16 bases between. CDR3 length: 16 amino acids.

V and J are TRBV9 and TRBJ2-3; maybe TRBD2 (6 bases). Germline assignment: CDR1 SGDLS and CDR2 YYNGEE. The ends were cut back, 4 bases at V and 2 bases at J, with 20 bases in the middle. This CDR3 region has 17 residues. The CDR3 reads CASSSTVWLADTDTQYF. The CDR3 nucleotides read TGTGCCAGCAGCTCGACCGTCTGGTTAGCGGACACAGATACGCAGTATTTT.

V is TRBV7-2 and J is TRBJ1-6, with 11 bases matching TRBD1. J gave up 10 bases and V 3 bases, and 2 bases lay outside the gene matches. There are 14 residues in the CDR3. CDR1 and CDR2 from the germline V gene are SGHTA and FQGNSA. CDR3 sequence (DNA): TGTGCCAGCAGCTTTGGACAGGGGGCATCACCCCTCCACTTT. Amino acids: CASSFGQGASPLHF.

The rearrangement joins TRBV4-2 to TRBJ2-1; the D is unclear. Germline V gives CDR1 LGHNA, CDR2 YNFKEQ. With 2 bases removed from V and 0 bases from J, the gap between germline ends came to 8 bases. The CDR3 spans 15 residues. The CDR3 DNA follows: TGTGCCAGCAGCCAATTGCGGAGCTCCTACAATGAGCAGTTCTTC. Amino acid sequence: CASSQLRSSYNEQFF.

The J gene is TRBJ2-7, the V gene TRBV27; a weak D match, TRBD2 (6 bases). Germline CDR1 and CDR2: MNHEY and SMNVEV (reference sequence). V lost 1 base and J 5 bases, leaving 12 bases between the germline ends. The CDR3 runs 14 residues. The CDR3 loop is CASSLLGGIHEQYF. DNA for the CDR3: TGTGCCAGCAGTTTATTGGGCGGGATCCACGAGCAGTACTTC.

This chain connects TRBV11-2 to TRBJ1-6; a possible D gene is TRBD1 (6 bases). Germline V gene lookup returns CDR1 SGHAT and CDR2 FQNNGV. The CDR3 totals 17 residues. The V and J ends lost 1 base and 0 bases respectively, with 10 bases between them. CDR3 region: CASSLATGSSYNSPLHF. The CDR3 DNA follows: TGTGCCAGCAGCTTAGCGACAGGCAGCTCCTATAATTCACCCCTCCACTTT.

The V gene is TRBV19, the J gene TRBJ1-5, with a weak D call TRBD1 (6 bases). The CDR3 has 15 amino acids. Trimming stripped 1 base from V and 4 bases from J, with 11 bases between. Per germline, CDR1 LNHDA and CDR2 SQIVND (reference sequence). Here the CDR3 reads CASSIGGPSNQPQHF. The DNA of the CDR3 is TGTGCCAGTAGTATAGGGGGGCCGTCTAATCAGCCCCAGCATTTT.

The chain has TRBV6-1 and TRBJ2-7; 11 bases fit TRBD2. This CDR3 has 13 amino acids. V trimming: 2 bases; J trimming: 9 bases; junction bases outside the gene matches: 3. CDR1 and CDR2 (germline): MNHNS, SASEGT. DNA for the CDR3: TGTGCCAGCAGTGAACTAGCGGGAGGACGGCAGTACTTC. Protein sequence: CASSELAGGRQYF.

The chain combines TRBV28 with TRBJ2-7; D is unresolved. V lost 1 base, J lost 10 bases, and 8 bases lay in between. The germline gives CDR1 MDHEN, CDR2 SYDVKM. CDR3 length equals 11 residues. The CDR3 region has the DNA TGTGCCAGCAGTTTATATGGCACCCAGTACTTC. It codes for CASSLYGTQYF.

This clone has just one count. J is TRBJ1-6 and V is TRBV7-9; TRBD1 is a possible D gene (6 bases). Germline V gene sequence: CDR1 SEHNR, CDR2 FQNEAQ (reference sequence). The CDR3 has 17 residues. V dropped 5 bases and J dropped 0 bases, with 14 bases sitting between them. This CDR3 is CASSQGTISSYNSPLHF. The CDR3 nucleotides are TGTGCCAGCAGCCAGGGGACAATTAGCTCCTATAATTCACCCCTCCACTTT.

This sequence joins TRBV3-1 (or the pseudogene TRBV3-2) and TRBJ1-1; D remains ambiguous. The V gene's germline CDR1 is LGHDT and CDR2 YNNKEL (reference sequence). The CDR3 extends over 14 amino acids. V was trimmed by 4 bases and J by 5 bases, leaving 14 bases between them. Written as DNA, the CDR3 is TGTGCCAGCAGCCTAGCCGGGAGGAATACTGAAGCTTTCTTT. Its translation: CASSLAGRNTEAFF.

J is TRBJ2-7 and V is TRBV3-1 (or the pseudogene TRBV3-2), with 7 bases aligning to TRBD2. The V and J ends lost 7 bases and 4 bases, in that order; junction bases with no gene match: 13. This CDR3 is built from 15 residues. The germline gives CDR1 LGHDT, CDR2 YNNKEL (reference sequence). The CDR3 nucleotides read TGTGCCAGCAATGGGGGGGAGAACTCAAGATACGAGCAGTACTTC. This gives the protein CASNGGENSRYEQYF.

The chain uses TRBV29-1 and TRBJ2-7; 11 bases align to TRBD1. Germline V gene data show CDR1 as SQVTM and CDR2 as ANQGSEA. The CDR3 length is 15 residues. Trimming at V came to 6 bases and at J to 4 bases, leaving 11 bases not matched to a gene. The DNA for the CDR3 is TGCAGCGTCCGGGAGGGGACAGGGGGACCGTACGAGCAGTACTTC. It encodes CSVREGTGGPYEQYF.

The chain carries TRBV9 and TRBJ2-3; TRBD2 is a possible D gene (6 bases). The CDR3 runs to 15 residues. Germline V gene lookup returns CDR1 SGDLS and CDR2 YYNGEE. Trimming took off 0 bases at V and 4 bases at J, with 12 bases between the two ends. For the CDR3, the DNA is TGTGCCAGCAGCGTAGGAGTCGGGAGCCCAGATACGCAGTATTTT. It specifies CASSVGVGSPDTQYF.

The chain links TRBV18 to TRBJ2-6; D uncertain. Germline V gives CDR1 KGHSH, CDR2 LQKENI. This CDR3 has 16 amino acids. With 3 bases removed from V and 0 bases from J, the gap between germline ends came to 9 bases. CDR3 coding DNA: TGTGCCAGCTCACCGTCACTCGGCTCTGGGGCCAACGTCCTGACTTTC. This translates into CASSPSLGSGANVLTF. The full variable domain, in which reference TRBV18 and TRBJ2-6 provide the parts outside the CDR3, is NAGVMQNPRHLVRRRGQEARLRCSPMKGHSHVYWYRQLPEEGLKFMVYLQKENIIDESGMPKERFSAEFPKEGPSILRIQQVVRGDSAAYFCASSPSLGSGANVLTFGAGSRLTVL.

A note on this clone: At the DNA level, this CDR3 is encoded by other sequences in the same sample as well. V usage is TRBV5-1 and J usage is TRBJ1-1, with a tentative D call TRBD1 (5 bases). The length of the CDR3 is 14 residues. V lost 0 bases and J 3 bases, leaving 9 bases between the germline ends. CDR1 SGHRS and CDR2 YFSETQ come from the germline V gene. The CDR3 here is CASSLAGGYTEAFF. In nucleotides, the CDR3 is TGCGCCAGCAGCTTGGCCGGGGGGTACACTGAAGCTTTCTTT.

The gene calls are TRBV5-6 and TRBJ2-7; 11 bases map to TRBD1. Germline assignment: CDR1 SGHDT and CDR2 YYEEEE. The ends lost 3 bases at V and 1 base at J; junction bases unmatched: 6. There are 16 residues in the CDR3. The CDR3 nucleotides read TGTGCCAGCAGCTGGACAGGGGGCTATGGATCCTACGAGCAGTACTTC. Its protein product is CASSWTGGYGSYEQYF.

This chain uses TRBV7-3 with TRBJ2-1, with TRBD2 matching over 13 bases. In germline, CDR1 is SGHTA, CDR2 FQGTGA. V lost 3 bases and J lost 8; bases outside the gene matches: 4. This CDR3 has 15 residues. The CDR3 sequence: CASSLGLAGYDEQFF. The CDR3, as DNA: TGTGCCAGCAGCTTGGGACTAGCGGGATATGATGAGCAGTTCTTC.

This clone was seen once. This sequence joins TRBV7-8 and TRBJ2-1; TRBD2 matches at 12 bases. CDR3 size: 16 residues. The V segment lost 0 bases and the J segment 5 bases; nucleotides outside the gene matches: 2. The germline V gene has CDR1 SGHVS and CDR2 FQNEAQ. The CDR3 region is CASSLAGTSGHNEQFF. CDR3 DNA: TGTGCCAGCAGCTTAGCCGGGACTAGCGGGCACAATGAGCAGTTCTTC. The entire variable domain, with the rest obtained from reference TRBV7-8 and TRBJ2-1, is as follows: GAGVSQSPRYKVAKRGQDVALRCDPISGHVSLFWYQQALGQGPEFLTYFQNEAQLDKSGLPSDRFFAERPEGSVSTLKIQRTQQEDSAVYLCASSLAGTSGHNEQFFGPGTRLTVL.